This TCR beta chain was found in a study of technical replicates of blood from several donors. This CDR3 region has 13 residues. CDR1 SQVTM and CDR2 ANQGSEA come from the germline V gene. With 8 bases clipped from V and 3 bases from J, the junction kept 6 bases outside the gene matches. Only in-frame clones appear in the TCRdb table, and some are missing; sequencing was by immunoSEQ multiplex PCR. The sample consists of around 80,000 clones, around 94% of them appearing once. V gene TRBV29-1 combines with J gene TRBJ2-5, with 10 positions matching TRBD2. The sequence was obtained from a human donor in good health. Sequencing was carried out using T cells isolated from PBMCs. The CDR3 DNA is TGCAGCTATTTTCTAGCGGGAGAAGAGACCCAGTACTTC. As protein: CSYFLAGEETQYF.